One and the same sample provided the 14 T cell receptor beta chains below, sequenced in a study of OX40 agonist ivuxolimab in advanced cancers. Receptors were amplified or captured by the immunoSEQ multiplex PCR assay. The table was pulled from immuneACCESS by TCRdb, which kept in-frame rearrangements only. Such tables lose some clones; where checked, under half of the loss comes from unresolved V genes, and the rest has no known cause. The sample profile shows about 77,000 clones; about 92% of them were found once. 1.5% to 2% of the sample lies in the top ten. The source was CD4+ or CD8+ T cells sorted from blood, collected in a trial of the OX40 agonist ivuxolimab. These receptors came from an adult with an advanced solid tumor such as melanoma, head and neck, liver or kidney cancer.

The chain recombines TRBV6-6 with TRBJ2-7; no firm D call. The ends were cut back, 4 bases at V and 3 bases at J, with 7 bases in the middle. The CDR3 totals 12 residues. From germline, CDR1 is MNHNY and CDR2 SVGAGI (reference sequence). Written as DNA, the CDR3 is TGTGCCAGCAGTTCCTCAGACTACGAGCAGTACTTC. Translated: CASSSSDYEQYF.

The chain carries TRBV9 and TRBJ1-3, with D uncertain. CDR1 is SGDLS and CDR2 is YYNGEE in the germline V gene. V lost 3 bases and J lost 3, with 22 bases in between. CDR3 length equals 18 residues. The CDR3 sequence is CASSAEPLWGMSGNTIYF. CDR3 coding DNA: TGTGCCAGCAGCGCAGAACCCCTTTGGGGAATGAGTGGAAACACCATATATTTT.

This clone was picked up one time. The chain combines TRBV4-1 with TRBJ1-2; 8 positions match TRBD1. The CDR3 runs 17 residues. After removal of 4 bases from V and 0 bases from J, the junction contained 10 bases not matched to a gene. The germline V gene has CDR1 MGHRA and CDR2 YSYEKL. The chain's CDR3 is CASSLQGQAEANYGYTF. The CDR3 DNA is TGCGCCAGCAGCCTTCAGGGACAGGCGGAAGCTAACTATGGCTACACCTTC.

DNA for the CDR3: TGTGCCAGCAGCCAAGAGAGGACTCCTGTGGATACGCAGTATTTT. It is translated as CASSQERTPVDTQYF. The chain links TRBV4-2 to TRBJ2-3; possible D gene TRBD2, 5 bases. Germline loops: CDR1 LGHNA, CDR2 YNFKEQ. V lost 0 bases and J 6 bases, leaving 13 bases between the germline ends. The CDR3 spans 15 residues.

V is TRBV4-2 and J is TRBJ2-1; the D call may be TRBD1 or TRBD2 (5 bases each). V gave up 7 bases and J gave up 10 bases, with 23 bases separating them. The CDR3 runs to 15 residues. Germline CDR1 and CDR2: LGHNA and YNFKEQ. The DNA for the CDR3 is TGTGCCAGCATTCCTGGGGGTACTAACTCCAACGAGCAGTTCTTC. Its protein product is CASIPGGTNSNEQFF.

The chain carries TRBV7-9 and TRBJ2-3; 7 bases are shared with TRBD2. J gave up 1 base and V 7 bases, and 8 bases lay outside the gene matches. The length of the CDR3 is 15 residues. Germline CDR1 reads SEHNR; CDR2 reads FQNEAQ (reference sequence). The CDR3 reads CASTDGRSRTDTQYF. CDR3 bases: TGTGCCAGCACCGACGGGAGGTCCCGCACAGATACGCAGTATTTT.

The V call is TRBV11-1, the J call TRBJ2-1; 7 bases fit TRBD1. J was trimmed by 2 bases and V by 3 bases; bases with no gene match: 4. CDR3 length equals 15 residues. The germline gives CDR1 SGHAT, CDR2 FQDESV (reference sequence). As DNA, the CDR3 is TGTGCCAGCAGCTTGGGACAGATCACCTACAATGAGCAGTTCTTC. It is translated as CASSLGQITYNEQFF. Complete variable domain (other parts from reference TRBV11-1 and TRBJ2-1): EAEVAQSPRYKITEKSQAVAFWCDPISGHATLYWYRQILGQGPELLVQFQDESVVDDSQLPKDRFSAERLKGVDSTLKIQPAELGDSAMYLCASSLGQITYNEQFFGPGTRLTVL.

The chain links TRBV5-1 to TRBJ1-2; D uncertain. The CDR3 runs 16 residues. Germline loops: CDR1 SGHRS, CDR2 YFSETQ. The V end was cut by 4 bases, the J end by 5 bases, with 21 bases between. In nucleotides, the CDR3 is TGCGCCAGCAGCCCGGACGGTACCAAGGTCCTATATGGCTACACCTTC. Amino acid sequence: CASSPDGTKVLYGYTF.

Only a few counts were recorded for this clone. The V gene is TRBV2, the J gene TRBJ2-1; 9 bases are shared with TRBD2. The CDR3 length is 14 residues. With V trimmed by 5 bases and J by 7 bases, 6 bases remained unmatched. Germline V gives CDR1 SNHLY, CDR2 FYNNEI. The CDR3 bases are TGTGCCAGCAGTTCAAGCGGGAGGAAAAATGAGCAGTTCTTC. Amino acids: CASSSSGRKNEQFF.

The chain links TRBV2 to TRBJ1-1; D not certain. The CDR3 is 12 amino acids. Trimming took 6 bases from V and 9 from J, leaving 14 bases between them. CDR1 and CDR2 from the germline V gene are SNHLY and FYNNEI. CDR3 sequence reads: CASREQRRKAFF. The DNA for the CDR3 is TGTGCCAGCAGGGAGCAGAGGCGAAAAGCTTTCTTT.

The CDR3 DNA is TGTGCCAGCAGTTTATATGGACCGATCTCTGGAAACACCATATATTTT. It codes for CASSLYGPISGNTIYF. The chain couples TRBV28 to TRBJ1-3, with D uncertain. The length of the CDR3 is 16 residues. Per the germline V gene, CDR1 is MDHEN and CDR2 is SYDVKM. V lost 1 base to trimming and J lost 0 bases, with 10 bases between them.

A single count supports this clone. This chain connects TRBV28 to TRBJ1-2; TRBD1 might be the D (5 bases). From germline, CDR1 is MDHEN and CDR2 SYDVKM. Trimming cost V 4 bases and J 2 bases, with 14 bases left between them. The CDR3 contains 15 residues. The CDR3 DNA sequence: TGTGCCAGCAGTTCCTCCCCCGGGGGGAACTATGGCTACACCTTC. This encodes CASSSSPGGNYGYTF.

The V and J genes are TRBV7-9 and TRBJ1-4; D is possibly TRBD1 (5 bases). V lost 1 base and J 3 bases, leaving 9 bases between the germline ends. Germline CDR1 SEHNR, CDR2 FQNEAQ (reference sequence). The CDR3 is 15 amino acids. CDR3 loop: CASSLGGDANEKLFF. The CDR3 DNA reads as TGTGCCAGCAGCTTAGGGGGGGATGCTAATGAAAAACTGTTTTTT.

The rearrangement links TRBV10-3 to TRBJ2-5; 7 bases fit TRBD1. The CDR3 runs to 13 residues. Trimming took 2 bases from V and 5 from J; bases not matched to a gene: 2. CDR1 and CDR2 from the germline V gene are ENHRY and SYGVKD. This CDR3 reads CAISENRGETQYF. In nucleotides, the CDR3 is TGTGCCATCAGTGAGAACAGGGGCGAGACCCAGTACTTC.